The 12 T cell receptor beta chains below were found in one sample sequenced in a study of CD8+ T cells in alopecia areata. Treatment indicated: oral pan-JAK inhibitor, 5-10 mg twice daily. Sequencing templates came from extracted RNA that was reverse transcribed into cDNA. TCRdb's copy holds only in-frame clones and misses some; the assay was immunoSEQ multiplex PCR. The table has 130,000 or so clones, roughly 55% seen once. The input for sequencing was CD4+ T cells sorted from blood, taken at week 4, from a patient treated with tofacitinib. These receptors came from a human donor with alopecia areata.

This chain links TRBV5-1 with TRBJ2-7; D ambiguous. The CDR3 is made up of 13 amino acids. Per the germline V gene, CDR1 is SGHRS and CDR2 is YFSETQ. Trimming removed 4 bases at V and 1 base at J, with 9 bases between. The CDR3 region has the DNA TGCGCCAGCAGCCCGGTGGCTTCCTACGAGCAGTACTTC. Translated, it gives CASSPVASYEQYF.

CDR3 bases: TGCGCCAGCAGCCAAGAGGAGGGAATGAACACTGAAGCTTTCTTT. Translating it yields CASSQEEGMNTEAFF. The genes are TRBV4-3 and TRBJ1-1; unclear D gene. Germline V CDR1 and CDR2: LGHNA, YSLEER. The CDR3 loop spans 15 amino acids. V was clipped by 0 bases and J by 0 bases, with 8 bases between them.

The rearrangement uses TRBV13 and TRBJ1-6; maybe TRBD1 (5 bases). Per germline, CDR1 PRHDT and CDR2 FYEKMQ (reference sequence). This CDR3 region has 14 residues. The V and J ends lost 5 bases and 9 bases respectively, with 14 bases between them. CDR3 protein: CASSGRTGGSPLHF. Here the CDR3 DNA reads TGTGCCAGCAGCGGCAGGACGGGGGGTTCACCCCTCCACTTT.

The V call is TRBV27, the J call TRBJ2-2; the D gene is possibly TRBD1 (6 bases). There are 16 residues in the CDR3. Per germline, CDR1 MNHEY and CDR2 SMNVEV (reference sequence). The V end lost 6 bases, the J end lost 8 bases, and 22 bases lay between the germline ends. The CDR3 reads CASRPKPTGFVGELFF. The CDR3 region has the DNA TGTGCCAGCAGACCCAAACCCACAGGGTTCGTAGGGGAGCTGTTTTTT.

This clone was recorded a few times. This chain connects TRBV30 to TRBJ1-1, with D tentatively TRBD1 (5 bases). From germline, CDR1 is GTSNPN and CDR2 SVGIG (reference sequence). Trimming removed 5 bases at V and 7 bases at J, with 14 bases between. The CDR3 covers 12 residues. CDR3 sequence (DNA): TGTGCCTGGGGAAGACGACAGTTTGAAGCTTTCTTT. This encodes CAWGRRQFEAFF.

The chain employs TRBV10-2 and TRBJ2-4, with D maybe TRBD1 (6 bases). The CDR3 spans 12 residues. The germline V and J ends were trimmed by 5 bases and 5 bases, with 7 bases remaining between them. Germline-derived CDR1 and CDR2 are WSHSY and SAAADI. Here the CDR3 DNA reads TGCGCCAGCAGTCGACAGGAAAACATTCAGTACTTC. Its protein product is CASSRQENIQYF.

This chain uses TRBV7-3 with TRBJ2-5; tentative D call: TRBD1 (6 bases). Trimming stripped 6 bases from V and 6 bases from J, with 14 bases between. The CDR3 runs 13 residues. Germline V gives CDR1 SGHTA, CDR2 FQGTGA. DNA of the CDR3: TGTGCCAGCAGGATACAGGGTACTCAGACCCAGTACTTC. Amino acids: CASRIQGTQTQYF. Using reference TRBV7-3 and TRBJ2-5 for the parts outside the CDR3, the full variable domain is GAGVSQTPSNKVTEKGKYVELRCDPISGHTALYWYRQSLGQGPEFLIYFQGTGAADDSGLPNDRFFAVRPEGSVSTLKIQRTERGDSAVYLCASRIQGTQTQYFGPGTRLLVL.

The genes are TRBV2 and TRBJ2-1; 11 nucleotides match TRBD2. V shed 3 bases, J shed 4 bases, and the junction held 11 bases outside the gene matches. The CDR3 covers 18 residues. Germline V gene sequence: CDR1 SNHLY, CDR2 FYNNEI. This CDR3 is CASSERLSGTSGYNEQFF. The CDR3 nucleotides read TGTGCCAGCAGTGAGCGACTGTCCGGGACTAGCGGATACAATGAGCAGTTCTTC.

CDR3 amino acids: CASSPRDRVITGELFF. CDR3 coding DNA: TGTGCCAGCAGCCCGAGGGACAGGGTGATCACCGGGGAGCTGTTTTTT. The chain carries TRBV5-4 and TRBJ2-2; 9 nucleotides match TRBD1. This CDR3 has 16 residues. CDR1 is SGHNT, CDR2 YYREEE, per germline (reference sequence). Losses at the gene ends were 4 bases for V and 4 bases for J; bases not matched to a gene: 8.

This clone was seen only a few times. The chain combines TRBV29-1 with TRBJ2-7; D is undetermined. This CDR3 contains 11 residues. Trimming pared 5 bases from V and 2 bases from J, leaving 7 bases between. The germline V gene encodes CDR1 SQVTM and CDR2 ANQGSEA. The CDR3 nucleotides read TGCAGCGTTCATATCGCCTACGAGCAGTACTTC. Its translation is CSVHIAYEQYF.

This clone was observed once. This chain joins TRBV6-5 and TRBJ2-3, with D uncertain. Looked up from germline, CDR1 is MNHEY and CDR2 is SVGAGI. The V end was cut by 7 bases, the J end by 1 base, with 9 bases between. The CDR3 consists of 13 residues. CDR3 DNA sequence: TGTGCCAGCAAGAGGACGGGCACAGATACGCAGTATTTT. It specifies CASKRTGTDTQYF.

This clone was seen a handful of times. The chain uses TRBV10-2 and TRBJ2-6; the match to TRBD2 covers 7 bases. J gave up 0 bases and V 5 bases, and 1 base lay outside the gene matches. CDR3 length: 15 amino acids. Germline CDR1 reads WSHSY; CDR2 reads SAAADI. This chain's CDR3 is CASSRGGSGANVLTF. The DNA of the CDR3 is TGCGCCAGCAGTCGCGGGGGCTCTGGGGCCAACGTCCTGACTTTC.